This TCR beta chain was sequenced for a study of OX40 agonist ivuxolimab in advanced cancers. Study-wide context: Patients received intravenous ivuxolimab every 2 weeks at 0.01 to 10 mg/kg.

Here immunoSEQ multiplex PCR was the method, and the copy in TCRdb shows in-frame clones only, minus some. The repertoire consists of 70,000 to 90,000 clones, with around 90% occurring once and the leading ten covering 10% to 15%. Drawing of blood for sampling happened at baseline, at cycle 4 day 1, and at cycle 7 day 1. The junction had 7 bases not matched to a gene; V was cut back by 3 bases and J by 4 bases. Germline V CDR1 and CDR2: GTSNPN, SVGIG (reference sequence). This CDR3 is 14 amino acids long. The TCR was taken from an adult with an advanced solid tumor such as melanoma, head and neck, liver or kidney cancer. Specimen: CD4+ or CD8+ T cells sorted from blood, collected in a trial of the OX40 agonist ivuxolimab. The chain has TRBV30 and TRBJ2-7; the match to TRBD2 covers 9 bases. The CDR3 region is CAWRGAGGTYEQYF. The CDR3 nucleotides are TGTGCCTGGAGGGGAGCGGGAGGTACATACGAGCAGTACTTC. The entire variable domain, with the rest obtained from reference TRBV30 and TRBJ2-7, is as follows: SQTIHQWPATLVQPVGSPLSLECTVEGTSNPNLYWYRQAAGRGLQLLFYSVGIGQISSEVPQNLSASRPQDRQFILSSKKLLLSDSGFYLCAWRGAGGTYEQYFGPGTRLTVT.